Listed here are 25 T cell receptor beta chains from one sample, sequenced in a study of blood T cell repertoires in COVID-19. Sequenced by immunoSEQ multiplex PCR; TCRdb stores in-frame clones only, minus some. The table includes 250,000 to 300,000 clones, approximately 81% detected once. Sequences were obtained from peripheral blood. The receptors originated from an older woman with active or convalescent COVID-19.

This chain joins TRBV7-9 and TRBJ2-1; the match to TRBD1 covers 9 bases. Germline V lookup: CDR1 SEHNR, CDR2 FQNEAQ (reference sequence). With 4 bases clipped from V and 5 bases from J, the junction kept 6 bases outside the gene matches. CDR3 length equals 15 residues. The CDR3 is CASSSGQGGNNEQFF. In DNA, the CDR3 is TGTGCCAGCAGCTCGGGACAGGGCGGCAACAATGAGCAGTTCTTC.

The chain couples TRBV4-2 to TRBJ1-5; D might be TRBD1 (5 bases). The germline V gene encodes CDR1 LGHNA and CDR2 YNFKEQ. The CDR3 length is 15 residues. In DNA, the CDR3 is TGTCCACCCCAACCGGCAAGACAGCTTTCGTGGCCCCAGCATTTT. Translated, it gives CPPQPARQLSWPQHF.

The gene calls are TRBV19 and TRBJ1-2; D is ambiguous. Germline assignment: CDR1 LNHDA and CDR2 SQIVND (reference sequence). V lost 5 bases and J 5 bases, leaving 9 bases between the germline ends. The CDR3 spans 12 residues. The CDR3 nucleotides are TGTGCCAGTAGTGGTCAAACTTATGGCTACACCTTC. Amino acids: CASSGQTYGYTF.

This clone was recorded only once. Here the CDR3 reads CSVGYSEAFF. The DNA for the CDR3 is TGCAGCGTTGGTTACTCTGAAGCTTTCTTT. The gene calls are TRBV29-1 and TRBJ1-1; unclear D gene. V lost 4 bases to trimming and J lost 6 bases, with 6 bases between them. Germline values: CDR1 SQVTM, CDR2 ANQGSEA. The CDR3 extends over 10 amino acids.

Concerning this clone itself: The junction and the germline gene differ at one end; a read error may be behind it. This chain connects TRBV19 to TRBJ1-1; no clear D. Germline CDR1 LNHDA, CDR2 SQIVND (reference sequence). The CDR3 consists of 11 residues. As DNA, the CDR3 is TGTGCCAGTAGTATAGGAGGACCGGAGGTCTTT. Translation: CASSIGGPEVF.

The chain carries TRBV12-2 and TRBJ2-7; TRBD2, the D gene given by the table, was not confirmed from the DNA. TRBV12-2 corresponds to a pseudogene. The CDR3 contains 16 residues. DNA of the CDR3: TGTGCAAGTCGCTTAAGGGGGACTAGCGATAGCTACGAGCAGTACTTC. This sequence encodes CASRLRGTSDSYEQYF.

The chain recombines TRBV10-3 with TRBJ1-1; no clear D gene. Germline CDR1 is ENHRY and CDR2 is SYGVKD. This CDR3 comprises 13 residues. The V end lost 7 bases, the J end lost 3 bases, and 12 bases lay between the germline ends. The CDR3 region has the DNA TGTGCCATCATGCAGGCCAGCTACACTGAAGCTTTCTTT. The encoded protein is CAIMQASYTEAFF.

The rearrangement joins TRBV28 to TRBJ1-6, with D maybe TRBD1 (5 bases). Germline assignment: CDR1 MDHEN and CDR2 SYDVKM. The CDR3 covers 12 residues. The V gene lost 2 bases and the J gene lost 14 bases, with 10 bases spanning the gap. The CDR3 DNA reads TGTGCCAGCAGTTTACAGGGAAGATCCCTCCACTTT. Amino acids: CASSLQGRSLHF.

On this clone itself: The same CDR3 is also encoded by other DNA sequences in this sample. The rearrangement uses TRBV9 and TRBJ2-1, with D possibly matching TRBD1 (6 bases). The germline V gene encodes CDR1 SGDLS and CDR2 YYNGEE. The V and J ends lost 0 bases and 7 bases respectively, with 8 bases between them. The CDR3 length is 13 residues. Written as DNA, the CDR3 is TGTGCCAGCAGCGTAGCAGGGGTGAATGAGCAGTTCTTC. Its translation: CASSVAGVNEQFF.

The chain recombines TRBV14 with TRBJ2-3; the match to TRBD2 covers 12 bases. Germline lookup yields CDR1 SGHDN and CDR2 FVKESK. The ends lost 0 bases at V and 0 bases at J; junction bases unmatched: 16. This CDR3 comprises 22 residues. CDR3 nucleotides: TGTGCCAGCAGCCAAGAGATCCCACGCGGACTAGCGGGGATAACTAGCACAGATACGCAGTATTTT. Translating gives CASSQEIPRGLAGITSTDTQYF.

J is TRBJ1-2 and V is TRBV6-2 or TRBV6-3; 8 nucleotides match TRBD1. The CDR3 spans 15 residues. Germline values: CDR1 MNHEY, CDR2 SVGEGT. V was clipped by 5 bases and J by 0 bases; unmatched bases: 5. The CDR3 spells CASSTGTGANYGYTF. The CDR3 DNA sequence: TGTGCCAGCAGTACCGGGACAGGAGCTAACTATGGCTACACCTTC.

This CDR3 reads CASSLDAYEQYF. CDR3 coding DNA: TGTGCCAGCAGCTTGGACGCGTACGAGCAGTACTTC. The chain has TRBV5-4 and TRBJ2-7; no clear D gene. Germline CDR1 reads SGHNT; CDR2 reads YYREEE (reference sequence). The CDR3 runs to 12 residues. Trimming took off 0 bases at V and 4 bases at J, with 5 bases between the two ends.

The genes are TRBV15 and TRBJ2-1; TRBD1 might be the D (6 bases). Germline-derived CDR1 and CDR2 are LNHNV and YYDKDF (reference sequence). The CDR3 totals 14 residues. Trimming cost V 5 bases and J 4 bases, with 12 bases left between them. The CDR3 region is CATSLGQFYNEQFF. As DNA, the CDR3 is TGTGCCACCAGCCTCGGACAGTTTTACAATGAGCAGTTCTTC.

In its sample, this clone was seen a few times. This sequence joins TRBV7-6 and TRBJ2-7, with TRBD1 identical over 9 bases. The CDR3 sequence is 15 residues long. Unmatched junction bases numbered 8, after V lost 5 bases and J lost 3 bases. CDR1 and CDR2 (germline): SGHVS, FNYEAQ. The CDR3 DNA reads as TGTGCCAGCAGCCCCGGACAGGGGATGTTCTACGAGCAGTACTTC. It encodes CASSPGQGMFYEQYF.

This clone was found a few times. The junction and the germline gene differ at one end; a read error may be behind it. This CDR3 reads CASSHGSTDTQYF. The CDR3 DNA sequence: TGTGCTAGCAGCCACGGGAGCACAGATACGCAGTATTTT. The chain is built from TRBV7-7 and TRBJ2-3; D gene unclear. The CDR3 sequence is 13 residues long. CDR1 is SSHAT and CDR2 is FNYEAQ in the germline V gene (reference sequence).

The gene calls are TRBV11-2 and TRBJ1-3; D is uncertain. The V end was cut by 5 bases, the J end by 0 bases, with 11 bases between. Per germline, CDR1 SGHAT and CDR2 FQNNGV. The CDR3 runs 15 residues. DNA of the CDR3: TGTGCCAGCAGCCCCAACGGGAACTCTGGAAACACCATATATTTT. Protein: CASSPNGNSGNTIYF.

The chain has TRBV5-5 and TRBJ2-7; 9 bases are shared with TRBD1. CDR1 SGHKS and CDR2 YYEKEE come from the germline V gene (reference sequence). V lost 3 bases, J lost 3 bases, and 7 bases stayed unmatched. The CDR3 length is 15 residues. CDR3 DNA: TGTGCCAGCAGCTGGGGGACAGGGAGTATCTACGAGCAGTACTTC. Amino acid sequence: CASSWGTGSIYEQYF.

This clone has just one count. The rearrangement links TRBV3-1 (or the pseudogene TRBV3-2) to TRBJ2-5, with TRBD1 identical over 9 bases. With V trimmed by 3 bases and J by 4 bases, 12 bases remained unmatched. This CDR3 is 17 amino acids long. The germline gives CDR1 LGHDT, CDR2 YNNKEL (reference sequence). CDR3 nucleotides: TGTGCCAGCAGCCACATCTCCTGGGACAGGGAGAGAGAGACCCAGTACTTC. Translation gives CASSHISWDRERETQYF.

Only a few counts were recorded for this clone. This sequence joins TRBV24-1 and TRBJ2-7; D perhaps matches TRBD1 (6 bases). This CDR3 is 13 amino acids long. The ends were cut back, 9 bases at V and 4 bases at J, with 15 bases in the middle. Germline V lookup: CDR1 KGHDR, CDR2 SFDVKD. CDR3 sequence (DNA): TGTGCCACCCCGCCGGGACACAATTACGAGCAGTACTTC. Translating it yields CATPPGHNYEQYF.

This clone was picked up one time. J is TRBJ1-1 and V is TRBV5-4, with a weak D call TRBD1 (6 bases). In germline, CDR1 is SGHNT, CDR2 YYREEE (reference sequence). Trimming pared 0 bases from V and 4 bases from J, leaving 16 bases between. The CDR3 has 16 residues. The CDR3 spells CASSLGQGIDGTEAFF. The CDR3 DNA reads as TGTGCCAGCAGCTTGGGGCAGGGGATCGATGGCACTGAAGCTTTCTTT.

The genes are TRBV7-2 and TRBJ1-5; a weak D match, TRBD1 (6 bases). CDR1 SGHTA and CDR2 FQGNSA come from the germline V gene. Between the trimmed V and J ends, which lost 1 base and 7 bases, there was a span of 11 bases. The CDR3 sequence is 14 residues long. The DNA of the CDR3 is TGTGCCAGCAGCTTAGGCAGGGGCGGACAGCCCCAGCATTTT. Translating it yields CASSLGRGGQPQHF.

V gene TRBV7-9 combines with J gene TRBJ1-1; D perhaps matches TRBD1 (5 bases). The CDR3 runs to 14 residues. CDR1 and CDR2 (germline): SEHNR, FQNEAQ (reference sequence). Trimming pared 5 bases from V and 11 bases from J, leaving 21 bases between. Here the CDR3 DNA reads TGTGCCAGCAGCCCCGTGATTACCACGGGGGGGGCTTTCTTT. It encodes CASSPVITTGGAFF.

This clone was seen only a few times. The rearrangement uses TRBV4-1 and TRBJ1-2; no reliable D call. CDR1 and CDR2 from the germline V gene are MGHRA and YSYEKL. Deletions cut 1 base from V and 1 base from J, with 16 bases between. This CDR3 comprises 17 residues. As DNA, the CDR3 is TGCGCCAGCAGCCAAGCCGGCGGGGTAGGGATTAACTATGGCTACACCTTC. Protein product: CASSQAGGVGINYGYTF.

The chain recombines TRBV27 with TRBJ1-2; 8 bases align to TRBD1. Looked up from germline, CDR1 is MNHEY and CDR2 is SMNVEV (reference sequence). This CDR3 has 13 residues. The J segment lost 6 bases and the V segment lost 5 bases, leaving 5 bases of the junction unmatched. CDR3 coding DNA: TGTGCCAGCAGTCCGGACAGGGTTCATGGCTACACCTTC. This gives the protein CASSPDRVHGYTF.

CDR3 nucleotide sequence: TGTGCCAGCAGCCTCCCAGGACAGGGGCACTATGGCTACACCTTC. This gives the protein CASSLPGQGHYGYTF. The chain combines TRBV28 with TRBJ1-2; 9 bases map to TRBD1. This CDR3 has 15 residues. With V trimmed by 6 bases and J by 3 bases, 8 bases remained unmatched. Germline V lookup: CDR1 MDHEN, CDR2 SYDVKM.